Below are 8 T cell receptor beta chains sequenced from a single sample in a study of blood T cell repertoires in COVID-19. Measured with immunoSEQ multiplex PCR; TCRdb has only the in-frame clones, and not every one. There are some 30,000 clones in the sample; roughly 80% occur only once, and about 9.2% lies in the top ten. The sequenced sample consisted of peripheral blood. The source is a man at least 80 years old with active COVID-19.

J is TRBJ2-5 and V is TRBV5-1; 8 bases agree with TRBD1. Germline lookup yields CDR1 SGHRS and CDR2 YFSETQ. CDR3 size: 14 residues. V lost 4 bases and J lost 2; bases outside the gene matches: 4. DNA for the CDR3: TGCGCCAGCAGCAGGACAGGGAGTCAAGAGACCCAGTACTTC. It encodes CASSRTGSQETQYF.

The chain joins TRBV7-7 to TRBJ2-7; 13 bases fit TRBD2. Trimming at V came to 3 bases and at J to 5 bases, leaving 4 bases not matched to a gene. Germline CDR1 reads SSHAT; CDR2 reads FNYEAQ (reference sequence). CDR3 size: 15 residues. The CDR3 sequence: CASSFGTSGIHEQYF. The CDR3 bases are TGTGCCAGCAGCTTTGGGACTAGCGGGATCCACGAGCAGTACTTC.

The V gene is TRBV6-6, the J gene TRBJ1-2; 9 bases align to TRBD1. Germline trimming cut 7 bases from V and 6 bases from J; bases unmatched to any gene: 12. Looked up from germline, CDR1 is MNHNY and CDR2 is SVGAGI (reference sequence). There are 15 residues in the CDR3. CDR3 bases: TGTGCCAGCACCGCTTCGGGACAGGGATACGATGGCTACACCTTC. Translated, it gives CASTASGQGYDGYTF.

This clone was picked up one time. The V gene is TRBV18, the J gene TRBJ1-3; D might be TRBD1 (6 bases). Germline-derived CDR1 and CDR2 are KGHSH and LQKENI. This CDR3 is 15 amino acids long. V shed 4 bases and J shed 3 bases, with 13 bases lying between them. CDR3 nucleotides: TGTGCCAGCTCACTTTCGACAGGAATTGGAAACACCATATATTTT. It yields the protein CASSLSTGIGNTIYF.

The chain joins TRBV7-9 to TRBJ2-2, with unresolved D. Germline loops: CDR1 SEHNR, CDR2 FQNEAQ (reference sequence). V was pared by 1 base and J by 7 bases, with 10 bases between. The CDR3 runs 14 residues. The CDR3 bases are TGTGCCAGCAGCTTAGGAGCGAAAAGCGGGGAGCTGTTTTTT. Protein product: CASSLGAKSGELFF.

This clone is classed as medium-sized. The rearrangement links TRBV7-8 to TRBJ1-1; D possibly corresponds to TRBD1 (5 bases). The CDR3 covers 14 residues. The V gene lost 3 bases and the J gene lost 1 base, with 9 bases spanning the gap. CDR1 is SGHVS, CDR2 FQNEAQ, per germline. CDR3 coding DNA: TGTGCCAGCAGCTTGGCGGGACCGAACACTGAAGCTTTCTTT. Its protein product is CASSLAGPNTEAFF.

The rearrangement joins TRBV19 to TRBJ1-5, with 7 bases aligning to TRBD1. Germline trimming cut 1 base from V and 7 bases from J; bases unmatched to any gene: 7. Germline CDR1 reads LNHDA; CDR2 reads SQIVND (reference sequence). The CDR3 has 15 residues. The CDR3 DNA reads TGTGCCAGTAGTATAGTTGGGACAGCCACCCAGCCCCAGCATTTT. It codes for CASSIVGTATQPQHF.

Here the CDR3 reads CASSFYRDGTQYF. Here the CDR3 DNA reads TGTGCCAGCAGTTTTTACAGGGACGGGACCCAGTACTTC. The chain joins TRBV27 to TRBJ2-5; a weak D match, TRBD1 (6 bases). The CDR3 covers 13 residues. V lost 3 bases, J lost 7 bases, and 12 bases lay in between. Germline V lookup: CDR1 MNHEY, CDR2 SMNVEV (reference sequence).